The 18 T cell receptor beta chains reported below all come from one sample, sequenced in a study of tumor-infiltrating lymphocytes in primary liver carcinoma. RNA was extracted from whole blood without cell sorting, alongside germline DNA. From around 530 ng of total RNA, TCR beta-specific cDNA was reverse-transcribed using a constant-region primer. A slightly modified ARM-PCR protocol with three nested multiplex PCR rounds produced these TCR beta libraries. A C-beta reverse primer was combined with TRBV1-TRBV30 forward primers in the first two PCR rounds, and each round had approximately 9 cycles. One entry per CDR3 protein, called by TCRdb with MiXCR from the multiplex PCR reads. Of about 330,000 distinct CDR3 sequences in the sample, less than 75% were seen once. The source material was peripheral blood. Receptors originate from a man aged 35-49 years with primary liver carcinoma and hepatitis B virus infection.

This chain joins TRBV28 and TRBJ2-2; D remains ambiguous. Germline lookup yields CDR1 MDHEN and CDR2 SYDVKM. Trimming removed 1 base from V and 4 bases from J, with 13 bases in between. The CDR3 contains 16 residues. CDR3 nucleotides: TGTGCCAGCAGTTTATCCAGGAGAGTGAGCACCGGGGAGCTGTTTTTT. It encodes CASSLSRRVSTGELFF. The full variable domain, completed using reference TRBV28 and TRBJ2-2, is DVKVTQSSRYLVKRTGEKVFLECVQDMDHENMFWYRQDPGLGLRLIYFSYDVKMKEKGDIPEGYSVSREKKERFSLILESASTNQTSMYLCASSLSRRVSTGELFFGEGSRLTVL.

A note on this clonotype: A much larger clone sits a single nucleotide away, making a read error possible. The J gene is TRBJ1-2, the V gene TRBV6-1; D is unclear. The germline V gene encodes CDR1 MNHNS and CDR2 SASEGT. Between the trimmed V and J ends, which lost 7 bases and 1 base, there was a span of 10 bases. The CDR3 spans 13 residues. DNA of the CDR3: TGTGCCAGCAATGACACATTTAACTATGGCTACACCTTC. Translation gives CASNDTFNYGYTF.

Of note for this clonotype: Being one base from a much bigger clone, this may be a read error. This rearrangement joins TRBV4-2 to TRBJ2-7, with TRBD2 matching 10 bases. The germline gives CDR1 LGHNA, CDR2 YNFKEQ. CDR3 length equals 16 residues. DNA for the CDR3: TGTGCCAGCAGCCAAGCTAGCGGGGGCAATTCCTACGGGCAGTACTTC. Protein product: CASSQASGGNSYGQYF.

V gene TRBV11-2 combines with J gene TRBJ2-7, with TRBD1 as a possible D gene (6 bases). Trimming left V 3 bases short and J 8 bases short, with 17 bases between. This CDR3 is built from 14 residues. The germline CDR1 and CDR2 sequences are SGHAT and FQNNGV. The CDR3 sequence: CASSLGAGGYKQYF. In DNA form, the CDR3 reads TGTGCCAGCAGCTTGGGGGCAGGTGGTTACAAGCAGTACTTC.

This clonotype appeared a single time. The gene calls are TRBV11-2 and TRBJ2-7, with 9 bases that match TRBD2. V shed 7 bases and J 4 bases; nucleotides not matched to a gene: 17. Looked up from germline, CDR1 is SGHAT and CDR2 is FQNNGV. The CDR3 is 17 amino acids. The CDR3 reads CASNWDRPGLAHYEQYF. The CDR3 region has the DNA TGTGCCAGCAACTGGGACAGACCCGGACTAGCGCATTACGAGCAGTACTTC.

A few counts support this clonotype. The rearrangement links TRBV5-1 to TRBJ1-5; D possibly corresponds to TRBD1 (5 bases). The germline V gene encodes CDR1 SGHRS and CDR2 YFSETQ. This CDR3 contains 16 residues. The V end was cut by 0 bases, the J end by 7 bases, with 17 bases between. This chain's CDR3 is CASSLAGRPNRQPQHF. CDR3 DNA sequence: TGCGCCAGCAGCTTGGCTGGGCGCCCGAACAGGCAGCCCCAGCATTTT.

The chain combines TRBV11-3 with TRBJ2-1; D is unclear. CDR1 SGHNT and CDR2 YENEEA come from the germline V gene. Trimming removed 0 bases from V and 5 bases from J, with 5 bases in between. This CDR3 contains 13 residues. This CDR3 is CASSLDENNEQFF. The DNA for the CDR3 is TGTGCCAGCAGCTTAGATGAGAACAATGAGCAGTTCTTC.

This chain joins TRBV10-2 and TRBJ1-6; D remains unclear. With 2 bases removed from V and 9 bases from J, the gap between germline ends came to 11 bases. CDR1 is WSHSY and CDR2 is SAAADI in the germline V gene. The CDR3 has 14 amino acids. CDR3 DNA sequence: TGCGCCAGCAGTGAGGAGGTATTGGTTTCACCCCTCCACTTT. It translates to CASSEEVLVSPLHF.

This clonotype came up a few times. This sequence joins TRBV5-1 and TRBJ2-5; 9 nucleotides align to TRBD2. Germline-derived CDR1 and CDR2 are SGHRS and YFSETQ. This CDR3 comprises 15 residues. Trimming took 3 bases from V and 5 from J; bases not matched to a gene: 8. CDR3 nucleotides: TGCGCCAGCAGCTCCCGATTAGCGGGAGAGGAGACCCAGTACTTC. The encoded protein is CASSSRLAGEETQYF.

About this clonotype: The junction and the germline gene differ at one end; a read error may be behind it. The chain employs TRBV6-5 and TRBJ2-5; 8 bases agree with TRBD2. This CDR3 has 15 residues. Germline V gene data show CDR1 as MNHEY and CDR2 as SVGAGI. The CDR3 DNA is TGTGCCAGAAGTTACCGGGGGGGCGGTCAAGAGACTCAGTACTTC. Amino acid sequence: CARSYRGGGQETQYF.

A word on this clonotype: A junction boundary mismatches the germline segment, possibly from a read error. J is TRBJ1-5 and V is TRBV11-2; no reliable D call. The CDR3 is made up of 13 amino acids. Looked up from germline, CDR1 is SGHAT and CDR2 is FQNNGV. The CDR3 DNA follows: TGTGCCTGCAGCTTGGAGGTGGGTCAGCCCCAGCATTTT. Protein product: CACSLEVGQPQHF. The complete variable domain, with remaining parts taken from reference TRBV11-2 and TRBJ1-5, reads EAGVAQSPRYKIIEKRQSVAFWCNPISGHATLYWYQQILGQGPKLLIQFQNNGVVDDSQLPKDRFSAERLKGVDSTLKIQPAKLEDSAVYLCACSLEVGQPQHFGDGTRLSIL.

This clonotype was counted a single time. One end of the junction varies from germline; a read error may be responsible. The rearrangement joins TRBV4-3 to TRBJ1-6; D is uncertain. The CDR3 is made up of 12 amino acids. Per germline, CDR1 LGHNA and CDR2 YSLEER. The CDR3 DNA sequence: TGCGCCAGCAGCCATATGAATTCACCTCTCCACTTT. Protein sequence: CASSHMNSPLHF.

This clonotype was found once. The J gene is TRBJ2-3, the V gene TRBV4-1; 9 bases line up with TRBD2. The CDR3 is 20 residues long. V lost 1 base, J lost 4 bases, and 18 bases stayed unmatched. Germline values: CDR1 MGHRA, CDR2 YSYEKL. The CDR3 DNA sequence: TGCGCCAGCAGCCAAGCGGCAGCACTAGCGGGCCATTCTGATTCAGATACGCAGTATTTT. This sequence encodes CASSQAAALAGHSDSDTQYF.

Worth noting for this clonotype: Mismatch with germline at one junction end may stem from a read error. This chain links TRBV11-1 with TRBJ2-7, with 10 bases aligning to TRBD2. CDR1 is SGHAT and CDR2 is FQDESV in the germline V gene (reference sequence). CDR3 length equals 16 residues. In DNA form, the CDR3 reads TGTGCCAACAGAGGCGGGACTAGCGAGAGTCTCTACCAGCAGTACTTC. Its protein product is CANRGGTSESLYQQYF.

Notes on this clonotype: This sequence may be a read error, since a much larger clone differs from it by one base. Written as DNA, the CDR3 is TGTGCCATCAGTCAGGACCAGGGGCCCACCGGGGAGCTGTTTTTT. Amino acids: CAISQDQGPTGELFF. The chain couples TRBV6-5 to TRBJ2-2; the D gene is possibly TRBD1 (6 bases). Germline V gives CDR1 MNHEY, CDR2 SVGAGI. This CDR3 region has 15 residues.

J is TRBJ2-7 and V is TRBV11-2, with TRBD2 identical over 11 bases. The germline CDR1 and CDR2 sequences are SGHAT and FQNNGV. The CDR3 is 16 amino acids. Trimming removed 8 bases from V and 4 bases from J; junction bases left unmatched: 13. CDR3 nucleotides: TGTGCCAGCCCCGGGATTAGCGGGAGGGCCTTGTACGAGCAGTACTTC. Amino acids: CASPGISGRALYEQYF.

The V call is TRBV4-1, the J call TRBJ2-3; D is unresolved. V lost 7 bases and J 2 bases, leaving 16 bases between the germline ends. This CDR3 is 15 amino acids long. Germline V CDR1 and CDR2: MGHRA, YSYEKL. CDR3 nucleotide sequence: TGCGCCAGCAACCACGAACAGATTTCCACAGATACGCAGTATTTT. This encodes CASNHEQISTDTQYF.

The V and J genes are TRBV11-2 and TRBJ2-3; 9 bases are a match to TRBD1. Germline CDR1 and CDR2: SGHAT and FQNNGV. The trim removed 11 bases at V and 5 bases at J, leaving 20 bases unmatched. The CDR3 length is 17 residues. CDR3 bases: TGTGCCGGCTGCTTAGCAGGGACAGGGTGCTATAAAGATACGCAGTATTTT. Its translation: CAGCLAGTGCYKDTQYF. Full variable domain (remainder filled in from reference TRBV11-2 and TRBJ2-3): EAGVAQSPRYKIIEKRQSVAFWCNPISGHATLYWYQQILGQGPKLLIQFQNNGVVDDSQLPKDRFSAERLKGVDSTLKIQPAKLEDSAVYLCAGCLAGTGCYKDTQYFGPGTRLTVL.